One and the same sample provided the 16 T cell receptor beta chains below, sequenced in a study of shared clonotypes between healthy human individuals. In the naive CD8 group, cells lacked CD45RO and were positively selected for CCR7, so terminally differentiated effector memory CD45RA+ cells were left out. Method: immunoSEQ multiplex PCR; TCRdb's copy keeps in-frame clones and lacks some. Of some 800,000 clones in the sample, 92% were seen once. The specimen was naive CD8+ T cells sorted from blood. The origin of the receptors is a man aged 25 to 45 in good health.

Of note for this clone: A far larger clone is just one base off, so this is likely a read error. The V call is TRBV6-5, the J call TRBJ2-7; possibly TRBD2 for D (6 bases). The V gene lost 0 bases and the J gene lost 0 bases, with 6 bases spanning the gap. The length of the CDR3 is 14 residues. Germline CDR1 reads MNHEY; CDR2 reads SVGAGI. This chain's CDR3 is CASSYSTSSYEQYF. CDR3 DNA: TGTGCCAGCAGTTACTCGACTAGCTCCTACGAGCAGTACTTC.

This clone came up once. CDR3 protein: CASSDDSASMNTEAFF. CDR3 in DNA: TGTGCCAGCAGTGACGACAGTGCCAGCATGAACACTGAAGCTTTCTTT. J is TRBJ1-1 and V is TRBV2; D is perhaps TRBD1 (5 bases). CDR1 and CDR2 from the germline V gene are SNHLY and FYNNEI. The CDR3 runs to 16 residues. The germline V and J ends were trimmed by 3 bases and 0 bases, with 14 bases remaining between them.

The rearrangement joins TRBV19 to TRBJ1-1; D remains unclear. V lost 1 base and J 8 bases, leaving 8 bases between the germline ends. The CDR3 is 12 residues long. CDR1 and CDR2 from the germline V gene are LNHDA and SQIVND (reference sequence). The DNA for the CDR3 is TGTGCCAGTAGTATAGGTTTGCGAGAAGCTTTCTTT. Translating it yields CASSIGLREAFF.

In this sample, this clone turned up once. One end of the junction fails to match germline, which may point to a read error. This chain uses TRBV7-3 with TRBJ2-2, with D perhaps TRBD2 (6 bases). The germline V gene has CDR1 SGHTA and CDR2 FQGTGA. The CDR3 sequence is 15 residues long. The CDR3 nucleotides read TGTGCCAGCAGTTTAACCGGGACTCACACCGGGGAGCTGTTTTTT. Amino acid sequence: CASSLTGTHTGELFF.

The CDR3 nucleotides are TGCAGTGACGGAAGCGGCTACACCTTC. Translation: CSDGSGYTF. The rearrangement joins TRBV20-1 to TRBJ1-2; D gene unclear. The germline V gene has CDR1 DFQATT and CDR2 SNEGSKA (reference sequence). V lost 7 bases to trimming and J lost 8 bases, with 8 bases between them. The CDR3 contains 9 residues.

V and J are TRBV5-4 and TRBJ2-1; 8 bases map to TRBD1. After removal of 3 bases from V and 8 bases from J, the junction contained 7 bases not matched to a gene. In germline, CDR1 is SGHNT, CDR2 YYREEE (reference sequence). This CDR3 is 14 amino acids long. CDR3 sequence reads: CASSSSGGLDEQFF. The CDR3 DNA reads TGTGCCAGCAGCTCCTCAGGGGGCTTGGATGAGCAGTTCTTC.

The chain has TRBV27 and TRBJ1-5; 9 bases fit TRBD1. The V gene end was trimmed by 0 bases and the J gene end by 2 bases; junction bases not matched to a gene: 8. The CDR3 is 18 amino acids. Per germline, CDR1 MNHEY and CDR2 SMNVEV (reference sequence). CDR3 sequence (DNA): TGTGCCAGCAGTTTATCCAAATATCGGACAGGGGGCAATCAGCCCCAGCATTTT. The encoded protein is CASSLSKYRTGGNQPQHF.

The V call is TRBV6-5, the J call TRBJ2-1, with 13 bases matching TRBD2. Per the germline V gene, CDR1 is MNHEY and CDR2 is SVGAGI. J was trimmed by 8 bases and V by 8 bases; bases with no gene match: 3. The CDR3 sequence is 13 residues long. The CDR3: CASGTSGTHEQFF. As DNA, the CDR3 is TGTGCCAGCGGGACTAGCGGGACCCATGAGCAGTTCTTC.

This chain uses TRBV6-5 with TRBJ2-7; D not resolved. V lost 7 bases and J lost 3, with 13 bases in between. Germline V gene sequence: CDR1 MNHEY, CDR2 SVGAGI. There are 13 residues in the CDR3. CDR3 nucleotide sequence: TGTGCCAGCACCCCGGCCCCCCGCTACGAGCAGTACTTC. The encoded protein is CASTPAPRYEQYF.

This clone was found once. This rearrangement joins TRBV4-3 to TRBJ2-2; D may be TRBD1 (5 bases). The germline V gene encodes CDR1 LGHNA and CDR2 YSLEER. V was pared by 0 bases and J by 5 bases, with 10 bases between. This CDR3 comprises 15 residues. Here the CDR3 reads CASSQDRVATGELFF. The CDR3 nucleotides read TGCGCCAGCAGCCAAGACAGGGTTGCGACCGGGGAGCTGTTTTTT.

The gene calls are TRBV7-2 and TRBJ2-7; D perhaps matches TRBD1 (6 bases). V was cut by 4 bases and J by 9 bases, with 10 bases left in between. CDR1 is SGHTA and CDR2 is FQGNSA in the germline V gene. This CDR3 is built from 11 residues. CDR3: CASSYRDRQYF. Here the CDR3 DNA reads TGTGCCAGCAGCTACAGGGATAGGCAGTACTTC.

J is TRBJ2-1 and V is TRBV7-3; 13 nucleotides align to TRBD2. Trimming took 5 bases from V and 7 from J; bases not matched to a gene: 5. CDR1 and CDR2 from the germline V gene are SGHTA and FQGTGA. The CDR3 runs 15 residues. CDR3 sequence (DNA): TGTGCCAGCAGCCTACTAGCGGGAGGGTATAATGAGCAGTTCTTC. Translation gives CASSLLAGGYNEQFF.

The chain couples TRBV5-1 to TRBJ2-7; D might be TRBD2 (5 bases). The V gene lost 2 bases and the J gene lost 3 bases, with 18 bases spanning the gap. CDR1 and CDR2 (germline): SGHRS, YFSETQ. The CDR3 loop spans 16 amino acids. In DNA, the CDR3 is TGCGCCAGCAGCTTTGGCCTTGGACTCCTAGGCTACGAGCAGTACTTC. This sequence encodes CASSFGLGLLGYEQYF.

The V call is TRBV29-1, the J call TRBJ2-5; D unresolved. Trimming pared 4 bases from V and 4 bases from J, leaving 19 bases between. Germline-derived CDR1 and CDR2 are SQVTM and ANQGSEA. The CDR3 spans 15 residues. The DNA of the CDR3 is TGCAGCGTTGTGTATATCGGGTCCTTTCGAGAGACCCAGTACTTC. Translation gives CSVVYIGSFRETQYF.

CDR3 sequence (DNA): TGTGCCAGCAGCGCACTCCCGGACAGGGGGCAGTATTTT. Translation: CASSALPDRGQYF. The chain joins TRBV7-9 to TRBJ2-3; TRBD1 matches at 9 bases. The germline V gene has CDR1 SEHNR and CDR2 FQNEAQ (reference sequence). The CDR3 runs to 13 residues. The junction had 8 bases not matched to a gene; V was cut back by 5 bases and J by 11 bases.

Turning to this clone: Other DNA sequences in the same sample also yield this CDR3. This chain links TRBV27 with TRBJ1-5; D is undetermined. V was trimmed by 5 bases and J by 1 base, leaving 6 bases between them. There are 13 residues in the CDR3. CDR1 and CDR2 from the germline V gene are MNHEY and SMNVEV (reference sequence). CDR3 amino acids: CASSLLSNQPQHF. The CDR3 coding sequence is TGTGCCAGCAGTCTCCTAAGCAATCAGCCCCAGCATTTT.